This T cell receptor beta chain was identified during a study of cytomegalovirus exposure and HLA in healthy donors listed by TCRdb under 2017. As for the study more broadly: An earlier analysis of several hundred of the donors reported over 250 Gb of sequence data and 95 million to 120 million unique TCR beta sequences obtained from around 170 million T cells. The study was designed to test whether signatures of past pathogen exposure could be identified by cataloging public T cell receptors. An earlier analysis of fewer than 700 of the donors applied high-throughput TCR beta sequencing to assess whether each TCR beta V gene segment acted as functional or pseudogenic. Rather than drawing on any new phenotypic data, the later analysis identified candidate immune exposures from TCR beta sequences and the way those sequences occurred across donors. Class I and class II HLA loci were covered by the typing at four-digit resolution. Of the 300 to 450 genotyped donors, about 84% fell in the genetic ancestry cluster associated with self-reported Caucasian donors. An early release covering some 640 HLA-typed donors comprised about 320 gigabases of sequencing data and approximately 85 million unique TCR sequences. The study combined high-throughput TCR immunosequencing, statistical association of individual TCRs with disease status, and machine learning to predict cytomegalovirus infection status. A later analysis re-analyzed previously published TCR beta repertoires from roughly 630 donors and added high-resolution HLA genotyping to study TCR occurrence patterns. Donor age, sex, ethnicity and CMV serostatus were collected together with the repertoire data. Because of strong linkage in the cohort, five DR-DQ haplotypes were treated as single units for association and clustering. Across around 400 genotyped donors of the cohort, an average of roughly 250,000 unique TCR beta nucleotide sequences per donor were sequenced, and 15% to 20% of those sequences were non-productive. The number of typed donors differed by locus: about 620-640 for A, B, C, DRB1 and DQB1; 500 to 550 for DQA1; fewer than 610 for DPA1; and 450 to 480 for DPB1. Every discovery cohort repertoire had been produced on one sequencing platform. Using immunosequencing, the study profiled T cell repertoires from 666 subjects and related those repertoires to cytomegalovirus serostatus. In a later genetic analysis, genome-wide SNP genotypes for about 55% of the roughly 700 donors were used, and that subset was treated as a discovery cohort. A separate validation cohort of roughly 120 different subjects was used in addition to the roughly 700-subject first cohort. Study-level results and caveats: According to a later analysis, most CMV-associated TCR beta chains appeared to be HLA-restricted, and the HLA associations seemed to be driven largely by CMV exposure. The study gave a list of over 150 TCR beta chains associated with cytomegalovirus. An earlier analysis of approximately 500 of the donors showed that most TCR beta V segments appeared in productive rearrangements either about 90% or about 30% of the time, which broadly matched IMGT annotations. About 17 rarely observed V segments, including chromosome 9 orphons, were excluded from the earlier analysis of a few hundred of the donors because counts were too low. A later analysis found that HLA-associated TCR beta chains were more clonally expanded and had lower generation probabilities than equally common non-associated chains. An association between a missense DCLRE1C variant and V-gene and J-gene trimming of TCR beta chains was found in a later genetic analysis and replicated in an independent cohort. The only immune exposure information available for the cohort was CMV serostatus. The cohort was sequenced for TCR beta chains only, and without alpha or paired-chain data the features that could be detected were limited. A few of the identified cytomegalovirus-associated TCR beta chains were confirmed in vitro to be specific for cytomegalovirus antigens. The presence/absence analyses assumed that sequencing depth was roughly uniform across donors, and that assumption may not be true. A further reported finding was that TCR beta sequences accurately predicted the HLA-A and HLA-B alleles for most subjects in the first cohort. At a false discovery rate of 0.05, a later analysis linked fewer than 20,000 TCR beta sequences to specific HLA alleles. A cluster of highly shared sequence variants was judged likely to be a technical artifact of the sequencing pipeline. Because HLA typing was missing for some donors at each locus, association tests included only the typed subset. The authors suggested that the approach could potentially be extended to other disease states and immunological phenotypes. The classifier was reported to diagnose cytomegalovirus status with high specificity and sensitivity in both the original cohort and the validation cohort. In a later analysis, TCR association rates were found to vary across HLA loci, with the most associated TCRs seen for DRB1 alleles and the fewest for HLA-C alleles. Several of the top co-occurrence clusters appeared to be linked to parvovirus B19, influenza, CMV and Epstein-Barr virus, according to a later analysis. In a later genetic analysis, fewer N-insertions in productive TCRs were reported among donors in an Asian-associated ancestry cluster than the approximately 670-donor mean. Assigning TCR associations to individual alleles was difficult when HLA alleles, especially DR and DQ, strongly co-occurred. Linkage disequilibrium might explain the correlated functional status among segregating V segments, but an unknown experimental factor could not be excluded. Across donors, most TCR sequences were observed very rarely, whereas some public TCRs were present in many individuals.

The cohort consisted of some 730 healthy bone marrow donors. Cohort members were all nominally healthy when sampled, although unrecorded immune exposures were likely present. The donor tested CMV seronegative and was one of the 352 seronegative cohort members. Every donor gave a peripheral blood sample, and the peripheral blood mononuclear cells from that sample were used for TCR beta sequencing. The Qiagen DNeasy Blood Extraction Kit was used to extract genomic DNA from the blood cell samples. On this clone itself: What antigen it recognizes has not been identified. Nothing much larger sits one base from this clone, and base qualities are not available.

Library creation used the immunoSEQ multiplex PCR assay. For the multiplex PCR, a mixture combining 60 forward primers for TCR Vbeta segments and 13 reverse primers for TCR Jbeta segments was used. A multiplex PCR assay on genomic DNA amplified the CDR3 region of rearranged TCR beta genes. The Illumina HiSeq System was used to sequence the amplified TCR beta libraries as 87-base-pair reads. From the authors' description of their analysis: In a later analysis, around 80 million unique TCR beta chains were counted across the approximately 640 repertoires, and some 10 million of these chains were shared by at least two donors. To remove PCR and sequencing errors, raw reads were error-corrected and collapsed into unique sequences using a nearest-neighbor algorithm that merged closely related sequences. Alignment of CDR3 sequences to IMGT reference sequences was used to assign V, D and J gene segments. Each retained sequence needed at least a six-nucleotide match to both a V gene segment and a J gene segment. Rearrangements were classified as productive when the CDR3 lacked stop codons and remained in frame with V and J, and all other rearrangements were classified as non-productive. Following IMGT convention, CDR3 was defined as the stretch from the second conserved V-encoded cysteine up to the conserved J-encoded phenylalanine. Sequences without an unambiguous match to a single V gene segment were excluded from the earlier analysis of about 640 of the donors. In an earlier analysis of roughly 600 of the donors, a V segment was called functional when productive rearrangements were above 56.7%, and segregating when the standard deviation between donors exceeded 5%. To diagnose cytomegalovirus status from the catalog of TCR beta chain sequences, a statistical classification framework was built. V and J gene assignment, in a later analysis, came from comparing TCR nucleotide sequences with IMGT/GENE-DB human TR gene sequences. The TCRdist pipeline was used in a later analysis to assign CDR3 sequences and most-parsimonious VDJ recombination scenarios. A later analysis defined each TCR beta chain by its CDR3 amino acid sequence plus V-gene family, and excluded reads lacking a unique V-gene family. As a way to deal with suspected cross-contamination and a sequencing artifact, a later analysis dropped roughly 620 nucleotide sequences that were highly shared and had low generation probability. For each public chain, a later analysis derived a clonal expansion index from normalized ranks of inferred template counts within each repertoire. In a later analysis, generation probabilities were computed with a VDJ recombination model fitted to out-of-frame rearrangements, and the resulting probabilities were checked against IGoR. A later analysis scored TCR-TCR, TCR-HLA and TCR-CMV co-occurrence with hypergeometric tests, applying a repertoire-size bias correction to TCR pairs. To estimate false discovery rates, a later analysis permuted the HLA or CMV assignments 20 times. A later analysis grouped co-occurring TCRs with DBSCAN, adding TCRdist sequence similarity when clustering within HLA-allele-positive subsets. Repertoires with fewer than 30,000 or more than 120,000 public chains were left out of co-occurrence clustering, as were five repertoires with anomalous nucleotide sharing. Drawn from immuneACCESS, this table holds only the in-frame rearrangements with V and J called that TCRdb kept. Clones are partly lost; checked studies trace under half to an unresolved V gene and leave the rest unexplained. V, J and clone size were drawn from that table, and D and trimming were deduced from the DNA. The sample has about 120,000 clones on record, around 75% of them singletons. The ten largest clones add up to 1.6% of the sample.

What was sequenced was PBMCs. This receptor was identified in a woman aged 18-30 years in good health and CMV-seronegative.

The nucleotide sequence reads TGTGCCAGCAGCAAAAGAGGAGACAGGGGACCAACAGATACGCAGTATTTT. This is translated as CASSKRGDRGPTDTQYF. The V gene is TRBV21-1 and the J gene is TRBJ2-3; the listed D gene, TRBD1, was not tested against the DNA. TRBV21-1 is termed a pseudogene. The CDR3 has 17 amino acids, counting the end cysteine and phenylalanine. CDR3 DNA is the only sequence kept; it has 51 bases, read in frame from the first base.